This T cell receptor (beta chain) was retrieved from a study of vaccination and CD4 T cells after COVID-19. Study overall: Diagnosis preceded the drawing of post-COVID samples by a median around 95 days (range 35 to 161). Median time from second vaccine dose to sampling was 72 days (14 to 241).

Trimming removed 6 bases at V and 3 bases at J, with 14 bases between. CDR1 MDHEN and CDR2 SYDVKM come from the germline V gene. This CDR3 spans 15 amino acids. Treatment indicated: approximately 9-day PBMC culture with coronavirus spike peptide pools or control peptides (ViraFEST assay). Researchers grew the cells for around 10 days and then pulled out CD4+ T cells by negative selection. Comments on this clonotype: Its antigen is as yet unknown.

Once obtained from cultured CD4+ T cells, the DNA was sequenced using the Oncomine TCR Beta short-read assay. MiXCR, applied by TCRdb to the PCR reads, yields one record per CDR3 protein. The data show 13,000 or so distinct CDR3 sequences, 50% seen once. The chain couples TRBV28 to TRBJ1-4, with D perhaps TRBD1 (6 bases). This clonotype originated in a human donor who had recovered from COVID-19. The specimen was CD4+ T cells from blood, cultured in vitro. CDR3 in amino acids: CASRKKGGANEKLFF. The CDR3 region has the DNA TGTGCCAGCAGGAAAAAGGGGGGAGCTAATGAAAAACTGTTTTTT.